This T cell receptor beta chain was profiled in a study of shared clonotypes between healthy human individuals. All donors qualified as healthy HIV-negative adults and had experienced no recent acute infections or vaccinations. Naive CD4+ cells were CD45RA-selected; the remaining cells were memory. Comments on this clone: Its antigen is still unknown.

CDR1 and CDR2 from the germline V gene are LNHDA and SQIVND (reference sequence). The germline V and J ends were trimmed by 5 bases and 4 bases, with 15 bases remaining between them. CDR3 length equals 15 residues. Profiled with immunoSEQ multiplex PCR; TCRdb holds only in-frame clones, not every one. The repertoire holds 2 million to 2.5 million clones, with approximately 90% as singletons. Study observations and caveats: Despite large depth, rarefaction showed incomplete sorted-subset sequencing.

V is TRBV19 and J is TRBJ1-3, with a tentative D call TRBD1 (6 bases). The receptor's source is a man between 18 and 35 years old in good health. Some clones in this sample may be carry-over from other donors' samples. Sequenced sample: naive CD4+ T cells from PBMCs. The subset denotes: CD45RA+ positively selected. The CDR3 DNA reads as TGTGCCAGTAGTCACCCTGGAGGGGGGGGAAACACCATATATTTT. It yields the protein CASSHPGGGGNTIYF.